One and the same sample provided the 23 T cell receptor beta chains below, sequenced in a study of regulatory T cells in long-lasting Graves disease. Time point reported: newly diagnosed GD, antithyroid drugs for less than 3 months. PBMC RNA was the source of the TCR library. The TCR beta library used iRepertoire HTBI primers with Arm-PCR amplification of CDR3. TCRdb processed the multiplex PCR reads anew with MiXCR; each CDR3 protein has one entry. The sample records some 450,000 distinct CDR3 sequences, 16% being singletons. These records were also assigned to another study, of T cells in Graves' hyperthyroidism and ophthalmopathy.

This sample comprised peripheral blood mononuclear cells (PBMCs), obtained at new diagnosis, from a patient treated with antithyroid drugs. The receptors were sampled from a woman aged 25 to 45 with Graves disease.

There are a few counts of this clonotype. This may arise from a read error, as a much more abundant clone is one base away. The V gene is TRBV3-1, the J gene TRBJ1-1, with 7 bases lining up with TRBD1. CDR1 is LGHDT and CDR2 is YNNKEL in the germline V gene (reference sequence). This CDR3 comprises 17 residues. The CDR3, as DNA: TGTGCCAGCAGCCAACGGTTACCGGGACAGAGGAACACTGAAGCTCTCTTT. Protein product: CASSQRLPGQRNTEALF.

In its sample, this clonotype was seen many times. This rearrangement joins TRBV11-3 to TRBJ2-1, with 7 nucleotides matching TRBD2. This CDR3 contains 15 residues. Germline-derived CDR1 and CDR2 are SGHNT and YENEEA. V trimming: 5 bases; J trimming: 0 bases; junction bases outside the gene matches: 4. The CDR3 loop is CASSGGEYSYNEQFF. CDR3 DNA: TGTGCCAGCAGCGGGGGGGAGTACTCCTACAATGAGCAGTTCTTC.

The chain employs TRBV7-9 and TRBJ1-3, with D uncertain. V shed 2 bases and J shed 3 bases, with 5 bases lying between them. Per germline, CDR1 SEHNR and CDR2 FQNEAQ (reference sequence). This CDR3 is 13 amino acids long. The CDR3 here is CASSLMVGNTIYF. In DNA, the CDR3 is TGTGCCAGCAGCTTAATGGTTGGAAACACCATATATTTT.

This clonotype was seen at least ten times. This chain links TRBV27 with TRBJ2-1; D is unclear. This CDR3 comprises 14 residues. CDR1 is MNHEY, CDR2 SMNVEV, per germline (reference sequence). V lost 8 bases, J lost 1 base, and 12 bases lay in between. The CDR3 loop reads CASRMGLSYNEQFF. Here the CDR3 DNA reads TGTGCCAGCCGCATGGGTCTTTCCTACAATGAGCAGTTCTTC.

This clonotype was detected a few times. The genes are TRBV18 and TRBJ1-1, with 8 positions matching TRBD1. Germline V CDR1 and CDR2: KGHSH, LQKENI. Trimming cost V 2 bases and J 5 bases; bases outside gene matches: 13. This CDR3 spans 17 amino acids. The CDR3 protein is CASSPRAGGAEGTEAFF. CDR3 sequence (DNA): TGTGCCAGCTCACCAAGGGCAGGGGGCGCAGAGGGGACTGAAGCTTTCTTT. Variable domain in full (rest from reference TRBV18 and TRBJ1-1): NAGVMQNPRHLVRRRGQEARLRCSPMKGHSHVYWYRQLPEEGLKFMVYLQKENIIDESGMPKERFSAEFPKEGPSILRIQQVVRGDSAAYFCASSPRAGGAEGTEAFFGQGTRLTVV.

The chain joins TRBV10-3 to TRBJ2-1; D call uncertain. Germline lookup yields CDR1 ENHRY and CDR2 SYGVKD. The CDR3 runs 11 residues. The V gene lost 6 bases and the J gene lost 6 bases, with 6 bases spanning the gap. The CDR3, as DNA: TGTGCCATCAGAAAACTCAATGAGCAGTTCTTC. This gives the protein CAIRKLNEQFF.

The chain couples TRBV11-3 to TRBJ2-1, with D possibly matching TRBD2 (6 bases). Germline loops: CDR1 SGHNT, CDR2 YENEEA. V gave up 0 bases and J gave up 7 bases, with 13 bases separating them. The CDR3 loop spans 15 amino acids. CDR3 region: CASSLEPGVRNEQFF. In nucleotides, the CDR3 is TGTGCCAGCAGCTTAGAACCGGGAGTTAGGAATGAGCAGTTCTTC.

This chain uses TRBV28 with TRBJ2-5; 14 bases fit TRBD2. Germline CDR1 reads MDHEN; CDR2 reads SYDVKM. This CDR3 is 19 amino acids long. Losses at the gene ends were 4 bases for V and 2 bases for J; bases not matched to a gene: 12. CDR3 coding DNA: TGTGCCAGCAGTTCCCCCACGGGGACTAGCGGGAGCTTACAAGAGACCCAGTACTTC. It yields the protein CASSSPTGTSGSLQETQYF.

This clonotype was found many times. This chain connects TRBV10-3 to TRBJ2-7; tentatively, D is TRBD1 (6 bases). The germline gives CDR1 ENHRY, CDR2 SYGVKD. The CDR3 has 16 amino acids. V was clipped by 0 bases and J by 1 base, with 13 bases between them. The CDR3 nucleotides read TGTGCCATCAGTGAGTCGGCCCCAGGGGAGTCCTACGAGCAGTACTTC. It is translated as CAISESAPGESYEQYF.

Many counts were recorded for this clonotype. CDR3 sequence: CAWSRGGRGPGELFF. In nucleotides, the CDR3 is TGTGCCTGGAGTCGAGGCGGGAGAGGTCCCGGGGAGCTGTTTTTT. The chain combines TRBV30 with TRBJ2-2; TRBD2 agrees at 7 bases. Trimming removed 2 bases from V and 6 bases from J; junction bases left unmatched: 9. The CDR3 sequence is 15 residues long. CDR1 and CDR2 from the germline V gene are GTSNPN and SVGIG (reference sequence). Together with reference TRBV30 and TRBJ2-2, the CDR3 gives the full variable domain: SQTIHQWPATLVQPVGSPLSLECTVEGTSNPNLYWYRQAAGRGLQLLFYSVGIGQISSEVPQNLSASRPQDRQFILSSKKLLLSDSGFYLCAWSRGGRGPGELFFGEGSRLTVL.

Comments on this clonotype: This is likely an artifact of a read error, given a far larger clone one base away. The CDR3 DNA sequence: TGTGCCAGCAGTACCCGACTAGCGGGAGAAGTCGGGGAGCTGTTTTTT. Residues: CASSTRLAGEVGELFF. V is TRBV27 and J is TRBJ2-2, with 12 bases that match TRBD2. V was pared by 5 bases and J by 7 bases, with 8 bases of the junction left unmatched. The CDR3 has 16 amino acids. Germline V gene lookup returns CDR1 MNHEY and CDR2 SMNVEV (reference sequence).

Note on this clonotype: This probably arose from a read error, given a far larger clone one base away. V and J are TRBV27 and TRBJ2-7, with D perhaps matching TRBD2 (5 bases). In germline, CDR1 is MNHEY, CDR2 SMNVEV (reference sequence). V dropped 0 bases and J dropped 7 bases, with 19 bases sitting between them. The CDR3 covers 16 residues. DNA of the CDR3: TGTGCCAGCAGTTTATCTGCGAGCGGAGTGGGCAATGAGCAGTACTTC. Its translation is CASSLSASGVGNEQYF.

Only a few counts were recorded for this clonotype. Its ends do not fully match the called genes, so a read error is possible. This rearrangement joins TRBV5-1 to TRBJ2-1; TRBD2 aligns across 15 bases. Germline CDR1 SGHRS, CDR2 YFSETQ. This CDR3 spans 20 amino acids. CDR3 in amino acids: CASSLPGTSGRPTLLNEQFF. Written as DNA, the CDR3 is TGTGCCAGCAGCTTGCCAGGGACTAGCGGGAGGCCCACACTCCTTAATGAGCAGTTCTTC.

The count of this clonotype is one. This could be a read error, since a much larger clone is one nucleotide away. V is TRBV20-1 and J is TRBJ2-1; D is possibly TRBD1 (5 bases). In germline, CDR1 is DFQATT, CDR2 SNEGSKA (reference sequence). CDR3 length: 14 amino acids. The V end was cut by 3 bases, the J end by 10 bases, with 19 bases between. The chain's CDR3 is CSASSQQRGGEQFF. The CDR3 DNA is TGCAGTGCTAGTAGCCAGCAAAGGGGCGGCGAGCAGTTCTTC.

This clonotype has at least ten counts. The genes are TRBV6-1 and TRBJ1-5, with 7 bases matching TRBD1. J was trimmed by 5 bases and V by 5 bases; bases with no gene match: 27. CDR3 length: 21 amino acids. Per the germline V gene, CDR1 is MNHNS and CDR2 is SASEGT. CDR3 sequence: CASSPLGRGVALSWRDQPQHF. The CDR3 DNA reads TGTGCCAGCAGTCCCCTGGGCAGGGGGGTAGCCCTGTCGTGGCGGGATCAGCCCCAGCATTTT.

As concerns this clonotype: A read error may explain this, as a much larger clone is one base away. The chain is built from TRBV6-2 or TRBV6-3 and TRBJ2-3, with 8 bases identical to TRBD2. Trimming took 5 bases from V and 6 from J; bases not matched to a gene: 16. CDR1 and CDR2 (germline): MNHEY, SVGEGT. The CDR3 has 17 residues. The CDR3, as DNA: TGTGCCAGCAGTGAGCCCTTATCGGGATCGGGAGGGGATACGCAGTATTTT. Translated, it gives CASSEPLSGSGGDTQYF.

This clonotype was detected many times. The rearrangement joins TRBV15 to TRBJ1-5; 7 positions match TRBD1. There are 12 residues in the CDR3. After removal of 8 bases from V and 7 bases from J, the junction contained 5 bases not matched to a gene. Germline V gene data show CDR1 as LNHNV and CDR2 as YYDKDF (reference sequence). The CDR3 spells CATGQAGQPQHF. The CDR3 DNA sequence: TGTGCCACCGGACAGGCGGGGCAGCCCCAGCATTTT.

There are a few counts of this clonotype. The chain links TRBV27 to TRBJ2-1; TRBD2 agrees at 10 bases. This CDR3 region has 15 residues. Trimming cost V 4 bases and J 8 bases; bases outside gene matches: 8. Germline V gene sequence: CDR1 MNHEY, CDR2 SMNVEV (reference sequence). The CDR3 protein is CASSSLAGADDEQFF. DNA for the CDR3: TGTGCCAGCAGTTCCCTAGCGGGGGCCGATGATGAGCAGTTCTTC.

This chain links TRBV20-1 with TRBJ2-6; TRBD1 matches at 7 bases. J gave up 0 bases and V 2 bases, and 10 bases lay outside the gene matches. The length of the CDR3 is 18 residues. Germline-derived CDR1 and CDR2 are DFQATT and SNEGSKA (reference sequence). The CDR3 nucleotides are TGCAGTGCTAGAACCTGGGACAGCCGCTTCTCTGGGGCCAACGTCCTGACTTTC. The encoded protein is CSARTWDSRFSGANVLTF.

This clonotype has just a few counts. V gene TRBV6-5 combines with J gene TRBJ2-7; TRBD1 is a possible D gene (5 bases). The CDR3 length is 15 residues. Looked up from germline, CDR1 is MNHEY and CDR2 is SVGAGI. The V and J ends lost 2 bases and 4 bases respectively, with 15 bases between them. The chain's CDR3 is CASSYRELGPYEQYF. CDR3 sequence (DNA): TGTGCCAGCAGTTACAGAGAGTTGGGGCCTTACGAGCAGTACTTC.

V usage is TRBV7-2 and J usage is TRBJ1-2; no definite D call. V gave up 9 bases and J gave up 8 bases, with 16 bases separating them. This CDR3 is 12 amino acids long. The germline V gene encodes CDR1 SGHTA and CDR2 FQGNSA. The CDR3 sequence is CASNRRGEGYTF. The CDR3 region has the DNA TGTGCCAGTAACCGACGGGGTGAGGGCTACACCTTC.

Remarks on this clonotype: This may be a read error: a much more frequent sequence differs by one nucleotide. The chain is built from TRBV6-5 and TRBJ2-1; no definite D call. This CDR3 comprises 15 residues. The germline CDR1 and CDR2 sequences are MNHEY and SVGAGI. CDR3 sequence: CASSYHYLGQNERFF. CDR3 DNA: TGTGCCAGCAGTTACCACTACCTCGGGCAAAATGAGCGGTTCTTC.

This clonotype occurred a few times. Being one base from a much bigger clone, this may be a read error. V gene TRBV11-2 combines with J gene TRBJ2-3, with no clear D. The germline V gene has CDR1 SGHAT and CDR2 FQNNGV. The germline V and J ends were trimmed by 4 bases and 8 bases, with 7 bases remaining between them. The CDR3 covers 11 residues. CDR3 loop: CASSSFSTQYF. In DNA, the CDR3 is TGTGCCAGCAGCTCTTTCAGTACGCAGTATTTT.